A selection of T cell receptor beta chains follows, all from one sample in a study of shared clonotypes between healthy human individuals. The method was immunoSEQ multiplex PCR; TCRdb's version includes in-frame clones alone and lacks a portion of them. The sample carries about 2 million clones, approximately 95% recorded once. Sequenced material: naive CD8+ T cells sorted from blood. These receptors came from a man aged 18 to 30 in good health. CDR3s include the opening cysteine and the closing phenylalanine or tryptophan. The order of the fields is V gene, CDR3 protein.

TRBV13	CASSALGTSLTDTQYF
TRBV28	CASSLWSGTGGSDTEAFF
TRBV7-8	CASSLPGGPFSETQYF
TRBV28	CASSLQGALETQYF
TRBV5-1	CASSLTESYEQYF
TRBV27	CASSYLASKGEQYF
TRBV6-1	CASSETEPYSYNSPLHF
TRBV4-1	CASSQEQASEYFEQYF
TRBV5-4	CASSLGQGRSYEQYF
TRBV30	CAWTLAGRGEAFF
TRBV6-6	CASSHDREDEKLFF
TRBV7-9	CASSVNLAGPAGYNEQFF
TRBV7-9	CASSLVAGGATGYTF
TRBV9	CASSARGLSYGYTF
TRBV2	CASSDAGLFETQYF
TRBV20-1	CRVQGDYGYTF
TRBV7-9	CASSLSPGVTPTYEQYF